Listed here is a single T cell receptor (beta chain). No antigen is known for it. This sample stems from a study of T cells in Graves' hyperthyroidism and ophthalmopathy. Amplified TCR beta CDR3 regions derived from RNA transcripts. Researchers ran a first-round RT-PCR on the TCR CDR3 using the HTBI primer set. In TCRdb, the multiplex PCR reads were re-called with MiXCR into one record per CDR3 protein. The sample lists just under 750,000 distinct CDR3 sequences, roughly a third occurring once. Findings and caveats of the study: The blood repertoire included most of the expanded thyroid clonotypes above 0.001.

CDR1 SQVTM and CDR2 ANQGSEA come from the germline V gene. V lost 8 bases and J lost 4; bases outside the gene matches: 13. This CDR3 has 14 amino acids. The chain couples TRBV29-1 to TRBJ1-2, with 7 bases that match TRBD1. This TCR came from a woman between 40 and 55 years old with Graves' hyperthyroidism. Sequencing was performed on blood. CDR3 sequence (DNA): TGCAGCTTAGCTCCGTCGACAGGGAGCTATGGCTACACCTTC. Translation gives CSLAPSTGSYGYTF.